The T cell receptor beta chain described here comes from a study of prognosis after radiotherapy for stage I lung cancer. Starting from genomic DNA, TCR beta CDR3 was amplified through two-round multiplex PCR. It was primers specific to each TRBV and TRBJ gene that first-round PCR used. TCRdb re-called the multiplex PCR reads through MiXCR, storing one row per CDR3 protein. The table lists 30,000 or so distinct CDR3 sequences, about 40% of them singletons. This clonotype was seen many times. Its matching antigen is unknown. Whole-study results and caveats: After stereotactic body radiation therapy, median unique TCR clones were 6,861, down from around 10,000.

Germline V CDR1 and CDR2: SGHTA, FQGTGA. Unmatched junction bases numbered 7, after V lost 3 bases and J lost 0 bases. The CDR3 is made up of 17 amino acids. The J gene is TRBJ2-1, the V gene TRBV7-3; TRBD2 agrees at 8 bases. The TCR originated in a donor over 45 with non-small cell lung cancer. The starting material was PBMCs, obtained before or after stereotactic body radiation therapy (not recorded which). The CDR3 protein is CASSLMSGGASYNEQFF. The CDR3 DNA sequence: TGTGCCAGCAGCTTGATGTCGGGGGGGGCCTCCTACAATGAGCAGTTCTTC.